The 22 T cell receptor beta chains below were found in one sample sequenced in a study of control samples from healthy donors and cancer patients. Using immunoSEQ multiplex PCR, the repertoire was profiled, and TCRdb retains in-frame clones only, with some absent. Here the sample spans more than 95,000 clones, over 75% being singletons. The sample was PBMCs. These receptors came from a woman between 45 and 65 years old with colorectal cancer.

This chain connects TRBV7-3 to TRBJ1-2; no clear D gene. With 3 bases removed from V and 6 bases from J, the gap between germline ends came to 8 bases. The CDR3 consists of 12 residues. Per germline, CDR1 SGHTA and CDR2 FQGTGA. CDR3 sequence (DNA): TGTGCCAGCAGCTTTCGTGAAAATGGCTACACCTTC. Amino acids: CASSFRENGYTF.

The V and J genes are TRBV3-1 (or the pseudogene TRBV3-2) and TRBJ1-6, with 9 bases that match TRBD1. This CDR3 is 16 amino acids long. CDR1 LGHDT and CDR2 YNNKEL come from the germline V gene (reference sequence). Trimming removed 3 bases from V and 4 bases from J; junction bases left unmatched: 4. The CDR3 reads CASSHGTGPYNSPLHF. In nucleotides, the CDR3 is TGTGCCAGCAGCCACGGGACAGGGCCTTATAATTCACCCCTCCACTTT.

J is TRBJ1-2 and V is TRBV27; 8 bases map to TRBD1. The CDR3 spans 15 residues. The trim removed 6 bases at V and 1 base at J, leaving 7 bases unmatched. CDR1 and CDR2 (germline): MNHEY, SMNVEV (reference sequence). The CDR3 protein is CASSLYGQGNYGYTF. In DNA, the CDR3 is TGTGCCAGCAGCCTATACGGACAGGGTAACTATGGCTACACCTTC.

The chain combines TRBV21-1 with TRBJ1-2. TRBV21-1 is noted as a pseudogene. This CDR3 has 15 amino acids. In nucleotides, the CDR3 is TGTGCCAGCAAGGGCAGTCTTAGGAGGGACTATGGCTACACCTTC. This gives the protein CASKGSLRRDYGYTF.

The chain carries TRBV7-9 and TRBJ2-1; the D gene is possibly TRBD2 (5 bases). Germline V gene lookup returns CDR1 SEHNR and CDR2 FQNEAQ (reference sequence). This CDR3 is built from 16 residues. V lost 4 bases and J lost 9, with 22 bases in between. The CDR3 is CASSSRGIGVEGEQFF. In DNA, the CDR3 is TGTGCCAGCAGCTCCCGAGGTATCGGGGTTGAGGGTGAGCAGTTCTTC. The full variable domain, in which reference TRBV7-9 and TRBJ2-1 provide the parts outside the CDR3, is DTGVSQNPRHKITKRGQNVTFRCDPISEHNRLYWYRQTLGQGPEFLTYFQNEAQLEKSRLLSDRFSAERPKGSFSTLEIQRTEQGDSAMYLCASSSRGIGVEGEQFFGPGTRLTVL.

This chain joins TRBV5-1 and TRBJ2-7; a possible D gene is TRBD1 (6 bases). Germline lookup yields CDR1 SGHRS and CDR2 YFSETQ. V was pared by 0 bases and J by 2 bases, with 9 bases between. This CDR3 comprises 14 residues. Written as DNA, the CDR3 is TGCGCCAGCAGCTTGGATACAGGGACCTACGAGCAGTACTTC. Its protein is CASSLDTGTYEQYF.

The V call is TRBV28, the J call TRBJ2-6; D may be TRBD2 (5 bases). The germline V gene has CDR1 MDHEN and CDR2 SYDVKM. With 4 bases removed from V and 0 bases from J, the gap between germline ends came to 10 bases. The CDR3 contains 16 residues. This CDR3 is CASSSRALSGANVLTF. The CDR3 coding sequence is TGTGCCAGCAGTTCGCGGGCCCTCTCTGGGGCCAACGTCCTGACTTTC.

The genes are TRBV4-2 and TRBJ1-2; no reliable D call. The V gene lost 0 bases and the J gene lost 5 bases, with 7 bases spanning the gap. The CDR3 runs 13 residues. Germline V CDR1 and CDR2: LGHNA, YNFKEQ. The CDR3 here is CASSQDRLYGYTF. CDR3 bases: TGTGCCAGCAGCCAAGACAGACTATATGGCTACACCTTC.

V usage is TRBV21-1 and J usage is TRBJ1-1. TRBV21-1 is shown as a pseudogene. The CDR3 extends over 11 amino acids. The CDR3 reads CANQSGTEAFF. CDR3 DNA sequence: TGTGCCAACCAATCTGGCACTGAAGCTTTCTTT.

The chain links TRBV25-1 to TRBJ1-1; tentative D call: TRBD1 (5 bases). V lost 3 bases and J lost 8, with 13 bases in between. Germline lookup yields CDR1 MGHDK and CDR2 SYGVNS. The CDR3 covers 13 residues. CDR3 amino acids: CASSDYGDGEAFF. The CDR3 DNA reads as TGTGCCAGCAGTGACTATGGGGACGGGGAAGCTTTCTTT. Full variable domain (missing parts from reference TRBV25-1 and TRBJ1-1): EADIYQTPRYLVIGTGKKITLECSQTMGHDKMYWYQQDPGMELHLIHYSYGVNSTEKGDLSSESTVSRIRTEHFPLTLESARPSHTSQYLCASSDYGDGEAFFGQGTRLTVV.

V is TRBV27 and J is TRBJ2-7; D remains ambiguous. The V end lost 3 bases, the J end lost 2 bases, and 8 bases lay between the germline ends. This CDR3 comprises 13 residues. CDR1 MNHEY and CDR2 SMNVEV come from the germline V gene (reference sequence). The CDR3: CASSFAATYEQYF. CDR3 bases: TGTGCCAGCAGTTTTGCAGCTACCTACGAGCAGTACTTC.

The chain carries TRBV10-3 and TRBJ2-3; 8 bases are shared with TRBD1. Germline trimming cut 6 bases from V and 6 bases from J; bases unmatched to any gene: 8. The CDR3 consists of 14 residues. Germline V lookup: CDR1 ENHRY, CDR2 SYGVKD. CDR3 coding DNA: TGTGCCATCAGCCCGACAGGGGACTCGGATACGCAGTATTTT. Amino acids: CAISPTGDSDTQYF.

V and J are TRBV10-2 and TRBJ1-2, with a tentative D call TRBD1 (5 bases). The CDR3 is made up of 11 amino acids. Trimming took off 5 bases at V and 7 bases at J, with 8 bases between the two ends. Germline-derived CDR1 and CDR2 are WSHSY and SAAADI. The CDR3 loop is CASSQGSGYTF. CDR3 DNA: TGCGCCAGCAGTCAGGGAAGTGGCTACACCTTC.

This clone was counted a few times. The gene calls are TRBV5-5 and TRBJ1-6; 8 bases are shared with TRBD1. The V gene end was trimmed by 4 bases and the J gene end by 4 bases; junction bases not matched to a gene: 10. CDR3 length: 17 amino acids. Germline V gives CDR1 SGHKS, CDR2 YYEKEE (reference sequence). The CDR3 reads CASSPRAGGLYNSPLHF. The CDR3 DNA sequence: TGTGCCAGCAGCCCCAGGGCAGGGGGCTTGTATAATTCACCCCTCCACTTT. Supplemented by reference TRBV5-5 and TRBJ1-6, the full variable domain reads DAGVTQSPTHLIKTRGQQVTLRCSPISGHKSVSWYQQVLGQGPQFIFQYYEKEERGRGNFPDRFSARQFPNYSSELNVNALLLGDSALYLCASSPRAGGLYNSPLHFGNGTRLTVT.

There are a few counts of this clone. The chain recombines TRBV19 with TRBJ2-3; the match to TRBD2 covers 8 bases. Germline assignment: CDR1 LNHDA and CDR2 SQIVND (reference sequence). This CDR3 has 17 amino acids. Trimming removed 3 bases from V and 3 bases from J; junction bases left unmatched: 11. The CDR3 region is CASSIWTSLPGTDTQYF. CDR3 nucleotides: TGTGCCAGTAGTATTTGGACTAGCCTTCCGGGGACAGATACGCAGTATTTT.

This chain connects TRBV28 to TRBJ2-6; 7 nucleotides align to TRBD2. Per the germline V gene, CDR1 is MDHEN and CDR2 is SYDVKM. This CDR3 is built from 23 residues. The J segment lost 0 bases and the V segment lost 3 bases, leaving 23 bases of the junction unmatched. CDR3 coding DNA: TGTGCCAGCAGTTTTAGTTGGCTAGCGGCTAATGTTCGCCACGACTCTGGGGCCAACGTCCTGACTTTC. Its translation is CASSFSWLAANVRHDSGANVLTF.

The V call is TRBV12-3 or TRBV12-4, the J call TRBJ2-3; D unresolved. The CDR3 has 13 amino acids. Trimming removed 1 base at V and 4 bases at J, with 6 bases between. The CDR3 DNA follows: TGTGCCAGCAGTTTAGGCGAGTCAGATACGCAGTATTTT. Protein product: CASSLGESDTQYF.

J is TRBJ2-5 and V is TRBV5-5; the D is unclear. The CDR3 is 12 amino acids. Germline V gene lookup returns CDR1 SGHKS and CDR2 YYEKEE (reference sequence). Trimming stripped 2 bases from V and 5 bases from J, with 7 bases between. The CDR3 loop is CASSFQVETQYF. The CDR3 DNA is TGTGCCAGCAGCTTCCAGGTCGAGACCCAGTACTTC. Together with reference TRBV5-5 and TRBJ2-5, the CDR3 gives the full variable domain: DAGVTQSPTHLIKTRGQQVTLRCSPISGHKSVSWYQQVLGQGPQFIFQYYEKEERGRGNFPDRFSARQFPNYSSELNVNALLLGDSALYLCASSFQVETQYFGPGTRLLVL.

This clone showed up just once. The V call is TRBV28, the J call TRBJ2-5; TRBD2 agrees at 8 bases. Unmatched junction bases numbered 12, after V lost 6 bases and J lost 3 bases. The CDR3 is made up of 16 amino acids. The germline V gene encodes CDR1 MDHEN and CDR2 SYDVKM. The CDR3 loop reads CASSSTSGVTKETQYF. CDR3 nucleotides: TGTGCCAGCAGCAGTACTAGCGGAGTAACCAAAGAGACCCAGTACTTC. Full variable domain (rest looked up from reference TRBV28 and TRBJ2-5): DVKVTQSSRYLVKRTGEKVFLECVQDMDHENMFWYRQDPGLGLRLIYFSYDVKMKEKGDIPEGYSVSREKKERFSLILESASTNQTSMYLCASSSTSGVTKETQYFGPGTRLLVL.

The chain recombines TRBV28 with TRBJ1-4; D is unresolved. Germline V gives CDR1 MDHEN, CDR2 SYDVKM. The CDR3 has 12 amino acids. The CDR3 coding sequence is TGTGCAACGCAGAGTCGTAATGAAAAACTGTTTTTT. Protein product: CATQSRNEKLFF.

The chain employs TRBV6-1 and TRBJ1-2; perhaps TRBD1 as D (5 bases). V dropped 3 bases and J dropped 1 base, with 21 bases sitting between them. Germline V gene sequence: CDR1 MNHNS, CDR2 SASEGT. The CDR3 totals 18 residues. The CDR3 region is CASSDPSGIYRGNYGYTF. The CDR3, as DNA: TGTGCCAGCAGTGACCCCTCGGGCATTTATAGGGGTAACTATGGCTACACCTTC.

V gene TRBV27 combines with J gene TRBJ2-3, with 13 bases matching TRBD2. V lost 5 bases, J lost 6 bases, and 8 bases stayed unmatched. The germline V gene has CDR1 MNHEY and CDR2 SMNVEV (reference sequence). The CDR3 is 16 amino acids. This chain's CDR3 is CASSPRTSGRRDTQYF. The CDR3 nucleotides are TGTGCCAGCAGTCCCAGGACTAGCGGGAGAAGGGATACGCAGTATTTT.